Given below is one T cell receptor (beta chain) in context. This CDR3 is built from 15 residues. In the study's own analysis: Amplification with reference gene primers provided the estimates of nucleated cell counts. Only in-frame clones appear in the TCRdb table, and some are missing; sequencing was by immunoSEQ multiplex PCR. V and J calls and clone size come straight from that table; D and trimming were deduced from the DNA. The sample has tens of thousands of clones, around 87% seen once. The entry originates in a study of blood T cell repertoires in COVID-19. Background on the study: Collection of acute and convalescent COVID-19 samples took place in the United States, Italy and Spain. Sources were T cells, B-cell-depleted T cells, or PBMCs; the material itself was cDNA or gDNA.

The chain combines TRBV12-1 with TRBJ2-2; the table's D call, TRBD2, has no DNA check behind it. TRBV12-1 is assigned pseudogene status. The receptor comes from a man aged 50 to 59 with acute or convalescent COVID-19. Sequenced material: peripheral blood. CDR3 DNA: TGTGCCAGCAGTTTCAGAAAAGACTTCACCGGGGAGCTGTTTTTT. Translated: CASSFRKDFTGELFF.